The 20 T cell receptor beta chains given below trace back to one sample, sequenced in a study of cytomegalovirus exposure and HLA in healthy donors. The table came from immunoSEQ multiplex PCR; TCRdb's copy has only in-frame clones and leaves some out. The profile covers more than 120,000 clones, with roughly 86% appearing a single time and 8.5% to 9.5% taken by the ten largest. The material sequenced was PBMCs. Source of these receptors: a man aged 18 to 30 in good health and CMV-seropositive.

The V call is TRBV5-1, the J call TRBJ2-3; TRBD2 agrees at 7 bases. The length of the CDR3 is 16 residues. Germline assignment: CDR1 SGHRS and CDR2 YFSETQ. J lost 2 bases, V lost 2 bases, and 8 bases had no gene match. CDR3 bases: TGCGCCAGCAGCTTCACCCCTAGCGGCCTCACAGATACGCAGTATTTT. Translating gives CASSFTPSGLTDTQYF.

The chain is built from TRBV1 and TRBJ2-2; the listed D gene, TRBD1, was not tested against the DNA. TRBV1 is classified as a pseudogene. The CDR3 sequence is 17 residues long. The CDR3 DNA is TGCACCAGCAGCCAAGATCTGCCGGACAGGGTCACCGGGGAGCTGTTTTTT. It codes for CTSSQDLPDRVTGELFF.

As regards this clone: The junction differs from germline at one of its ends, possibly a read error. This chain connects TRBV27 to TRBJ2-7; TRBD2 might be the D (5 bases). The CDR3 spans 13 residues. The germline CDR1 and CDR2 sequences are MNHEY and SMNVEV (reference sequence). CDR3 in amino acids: CASSPVNGVALNF. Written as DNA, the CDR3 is TGTGCCAGCAGTCCGGTGAACGGGGTAGCGTTAAACTTC.

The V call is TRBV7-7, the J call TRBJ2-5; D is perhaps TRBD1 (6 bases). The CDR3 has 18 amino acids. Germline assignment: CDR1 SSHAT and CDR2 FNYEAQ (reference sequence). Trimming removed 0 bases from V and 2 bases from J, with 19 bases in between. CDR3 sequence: CASSLALRQARMQETQYF. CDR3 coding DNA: TGTGCCAGCAGCTTAGCGCTTCGACAGGCCAGGATGCAAGAGACCCAGTACTTC.

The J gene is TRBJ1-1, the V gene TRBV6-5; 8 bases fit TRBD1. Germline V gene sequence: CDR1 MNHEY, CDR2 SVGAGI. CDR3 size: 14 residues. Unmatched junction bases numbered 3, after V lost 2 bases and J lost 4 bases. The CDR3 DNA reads TGTGCCAGCAGTTACGGACAGGGAACCACTGAAGCTTTCTTT. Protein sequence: CASSYGQGTTEAFF.

The CDR3 sequence is CAWSVGQSEQYF. The CDR3 DNA sequence: TGTGCCTGGAGTGTAGGACAGTCCGAGCAGTACTTC. V usage is TRBV30 and J usage is TRBJ2-7; D perhaps matches TRBD1 (6 bases). V was pared by 0 bases and J by 6 bases, with 9 bases between. Germline assignment: CDR1 GTSNPN and CDR2 SVGIG (reference sequence). The CDR3 extends over 12 amino acids.

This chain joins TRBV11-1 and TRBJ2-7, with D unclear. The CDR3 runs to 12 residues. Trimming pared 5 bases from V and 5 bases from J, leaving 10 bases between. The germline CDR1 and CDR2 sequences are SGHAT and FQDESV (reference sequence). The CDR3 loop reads CASSQSTNEQYF. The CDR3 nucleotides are TGTGCCAGCAGCCAATCTACGAACGAGCAGTACTTC. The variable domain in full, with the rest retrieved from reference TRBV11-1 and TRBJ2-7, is EAEVAQSPRYKITEKSQAVAFWCDPISGHATLYWYRQILGQGPELLVQFQDESVVDDSQLPKDRFSAERLKGVDSTLKIQPAELGDSAMYLCASSQSTNEQYFGPGTRLTVT.

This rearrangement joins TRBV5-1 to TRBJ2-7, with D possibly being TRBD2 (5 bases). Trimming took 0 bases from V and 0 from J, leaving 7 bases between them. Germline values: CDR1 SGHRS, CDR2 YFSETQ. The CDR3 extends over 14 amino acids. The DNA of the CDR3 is TGCGCCAGCAGCTTGGCGGGGAACTCCTACGAGCAGTACTTC. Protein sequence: CASSLAGNSYEQYF.

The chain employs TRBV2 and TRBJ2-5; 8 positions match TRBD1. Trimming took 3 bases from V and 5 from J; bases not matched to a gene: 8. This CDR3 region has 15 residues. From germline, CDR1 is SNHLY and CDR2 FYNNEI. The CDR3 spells CASSESGGAPETQYF. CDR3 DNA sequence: TGTGCCAGCAGTGAGTCAGGGGGCGCCCCCGAGACCCAGTACTTC.

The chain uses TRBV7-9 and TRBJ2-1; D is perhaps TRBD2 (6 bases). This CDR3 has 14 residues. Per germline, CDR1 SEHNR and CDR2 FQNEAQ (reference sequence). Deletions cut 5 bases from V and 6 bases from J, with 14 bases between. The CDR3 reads CASSPPTSRNEQFF. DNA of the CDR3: TGTGCCAGCAGCCCACCGACTAGTCGCAATGAGCAGTTCTTC.

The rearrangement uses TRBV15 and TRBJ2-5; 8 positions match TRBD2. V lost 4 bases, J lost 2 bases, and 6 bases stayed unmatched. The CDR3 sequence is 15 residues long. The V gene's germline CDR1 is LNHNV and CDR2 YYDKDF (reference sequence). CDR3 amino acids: CATSTRAGVQETQYF. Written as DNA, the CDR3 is TGTGCCACCAGCACCCGAGCGGGGGTGCAAGAGACCCAGTACTTC. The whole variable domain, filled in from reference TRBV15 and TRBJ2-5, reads DAMVIQNPRYQVTQFGKPVTLSCSQTLNHNVMYWYQQKSSQAPKLLFHYYDKDFNNEADTPDNFQSRRPNTSFCFLDIRSPGLGDTAMYLCATSTRAGVQETQYFGPGTRLLVL.

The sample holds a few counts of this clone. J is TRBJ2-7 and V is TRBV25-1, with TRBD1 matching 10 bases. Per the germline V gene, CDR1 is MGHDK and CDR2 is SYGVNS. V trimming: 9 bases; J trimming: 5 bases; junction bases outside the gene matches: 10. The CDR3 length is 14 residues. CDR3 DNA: TGTGCCAGTGCCTGGGGACAGGGGAACCACGAGCAGTACTTC. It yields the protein CASAWGQGNHEQYF.

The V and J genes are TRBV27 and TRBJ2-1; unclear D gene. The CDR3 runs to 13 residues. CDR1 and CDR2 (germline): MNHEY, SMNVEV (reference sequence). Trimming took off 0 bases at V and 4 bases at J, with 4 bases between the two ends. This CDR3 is CASSLSLYNEQFF. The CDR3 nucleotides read TGTGCCAGCAGTTTATCGTTATACAATGAGCAGTTCTTC.

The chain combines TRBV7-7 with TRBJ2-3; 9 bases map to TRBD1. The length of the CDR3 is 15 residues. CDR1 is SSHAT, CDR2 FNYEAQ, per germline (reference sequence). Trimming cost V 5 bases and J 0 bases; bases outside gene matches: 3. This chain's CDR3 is CASSQGTGSTDTQYF. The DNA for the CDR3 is TGTGCCAGCAGCCAAGGGACAGGGAGCACAGATACGCAGTATTTT.

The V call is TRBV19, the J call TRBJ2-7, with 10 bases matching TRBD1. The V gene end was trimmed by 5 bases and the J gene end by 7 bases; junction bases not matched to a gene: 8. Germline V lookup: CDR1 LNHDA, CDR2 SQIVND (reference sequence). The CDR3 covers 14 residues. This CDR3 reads CASSPDRGRLEQYF. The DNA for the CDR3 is TGTGCCAGTAGTCCAGACAGGGGGCGTTTGGAGCAGTACTTC. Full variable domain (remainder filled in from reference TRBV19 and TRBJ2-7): DGGITQSPKYLFRKEGQNVTLSCEQNLNHDAMYWYRQDPGQGLRLIYYSQIVNDFQKGDIAEGYSVSREKKESFPLTVTSAQKNPTAFYLCASSPDRGRLEQYFGPGTRLTVT.

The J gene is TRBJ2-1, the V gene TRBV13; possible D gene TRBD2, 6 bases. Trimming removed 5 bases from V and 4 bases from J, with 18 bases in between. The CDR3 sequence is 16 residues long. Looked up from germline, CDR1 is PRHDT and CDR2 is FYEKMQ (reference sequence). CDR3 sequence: CASSLFWGEAYNEQFF. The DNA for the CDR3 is TGTGCCAGCAGCCTGTTTTGGGGGGAAGCTTACAATGAGCAGTTCTTC. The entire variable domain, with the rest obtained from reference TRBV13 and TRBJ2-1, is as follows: AAGVIQSPRHLIKEKRETATLKCYPIPRHDTVYWYQQGPGQDPQFLISFYEKMQSDKGSIPDRFSAQQFSDYHSELNMSSLELGDSALYFCASSLFWGEAYNEQFFGPGTRLTVL.

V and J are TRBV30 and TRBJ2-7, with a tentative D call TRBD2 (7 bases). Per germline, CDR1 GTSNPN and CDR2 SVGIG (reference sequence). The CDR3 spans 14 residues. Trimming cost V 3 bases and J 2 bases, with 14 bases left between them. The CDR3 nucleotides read TGTGCCTGGAGGCCCCGGGGGGCCCCCTACGAGCAGTACTTC. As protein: CAWRPRGAPYEQYF. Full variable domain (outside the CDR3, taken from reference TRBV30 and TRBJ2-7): SQTIHQWPATLVQPVGSPLSLECTVEGTSNPNLYWYRQAAGRGLQLLFYSVGIGQISSEVPQNLSASRPQDRQFILSSKKLLLSDSGFYLCAWRPRGAPYEQYFGPGTRLTVT.

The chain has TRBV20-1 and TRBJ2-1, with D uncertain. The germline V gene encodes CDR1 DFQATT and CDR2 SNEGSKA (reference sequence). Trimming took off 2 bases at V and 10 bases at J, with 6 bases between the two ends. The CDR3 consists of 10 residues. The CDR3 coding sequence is TGCAGTGCTAGATTTCAAGAGCAGTTCTTC. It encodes CSARFQEQFF.

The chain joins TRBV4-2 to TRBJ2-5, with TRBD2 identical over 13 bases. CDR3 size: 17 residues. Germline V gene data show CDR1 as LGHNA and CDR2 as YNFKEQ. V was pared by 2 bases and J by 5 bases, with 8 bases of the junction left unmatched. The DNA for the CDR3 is TGTGCCAGCAGCCAAAAAGGACTAGCGGGAGTTGGGGAGACCCAGTACTTC. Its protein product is CASSQKGLAGVGETQYF.

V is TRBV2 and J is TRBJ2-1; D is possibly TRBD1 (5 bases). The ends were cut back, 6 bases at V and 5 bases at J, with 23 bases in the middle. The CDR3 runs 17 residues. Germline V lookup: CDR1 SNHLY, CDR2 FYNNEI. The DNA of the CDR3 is TGTGCCAGCAGCGATGGGTCTAGGGGCCTCCTACACAATGAGCAGTTCTTC. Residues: CASSDGSRGLLHNEQFF.